The clone carrying this T cell receptor (beta chain) was detected many times. Its antigen is undetermined. TCRdb called the 5' RACE reads again in MiXCR, with one record for every CDR3 protein. The repertoire holds 300,000 to 350,000 distinct CDR3 sequences, with around 4.4% as singletons. The sample belongs to a study of T cells after yellow fever vaccination. Study context: The SMART-Seq v4 Ultra Low Input method served to prepare the low-cell-number fractions. Study findings and constraints: A small proportion of clonotypes was detected in both the CD4 and CD8 compartments. Most clones from primary vaccination were detected again post-booster (approximately 96% CD4, more than 85% CD8).

CDR1 and CDR2 from the germline V gene are SGHRS and YFSETQ. The CDR3 has 14 residues. Trimming at V came to 0 bases and at J to 6 bases, leaving 3 bases not matched to a gene. The receptor's source is a man aged 18-30 years who received the YFV17D yellow fever vaccine. The chain has TRBV5-1 and TRBJ2-4; 7 bases map to TRBD1. The sequencing here drew on PBMCs, taken 15 days after the yellow fever booster vaccination. The CDR3 protein is CASSLVTGVNIQYF. In nucleotides, the CDR3 is TGCGCCAGCAGCTTGGTAACAGGGGTAAACATTCAGTACTTC. Full variable domain (remainder filled in from reference TRBV5-1 and TRBJ2-4): KAGVTQTPRYLIKTRGQQVTLSCSPISGHRSVSWYQQTPGQGLQFLFEYFSETQRNKGNFPGRFSGRQFSNSRSEMNVSTLELGDSALYLCASSLVTGVNIQYFGAGTRLSVL.